What follows describes a single TCR beta chain. It has no known antigen specificity. No much larger clonotype is one base removed from it; base qualities were not supplied. TCRbeta CDR3 regions were amplified from genomic DNA using the immunoSEQ Assay, a bias-controlled multiplex PCR. For the original study's pipeline: Nucleated cell counts per sample were estimated from amplification of reference gene primers within the assay. To quantify the absolute abundance of each unique TCRbeta CDR3 rearrangement, sequence reads were collapsed and filtered. For each sample, productive Simpson clonality was calculated as the square root of Simpson's diversity index over productive rearrangements. What TCRdb holds here is the immuneACCESS table cut down to in-frame rearrangements. Part of the clones is not present; checked against another copy, under half of the missing clones reflect an unresolved V gene, and the others are unexplained. Clonal size and the V and J genes are those of that table, whereas D and trimming came from the DNA. The sample table shows around 260,000 clones, and about 88% are seen once. The ten largest clones capture approximately 4% of the sample.

This entry comes from a study of blood T cell repertoires in COVID-19 (dated by TCRdb to about 2020). Looking at the study overall: Collaborator samples came from the United States, Italy and Spain and covered acute and convalescent phases of COVID-19. The prospective study material was composed of cDNA or gDNA derived from T cells, B-cell-depleted T cells, or PBMCs. Subjects who had been exposed to COVID-19, were actively infected with it, or had recovered from it provided the deeply sampled blood TCRbeta repertoires that made up the dataset. The repertoires were released in a freely available public database meant as a resource for research on the immune response to SARS-CoV-2. The samples were drawn from the first 160 participants of the ongoing ImmuneRACE study and from more than 1,000 subjects provided by 6 global collaborators. Nearly every sample came with metadata listing a de-identified subject ID, COVID-19 status, age in years and sex. Where available, HLA class I and class II types were taken from metadata supplied by the sample provider and were not determined by assay-based typing.

On the study overall, not on this receptor specifically: The quantity of clinical and demographic metadata differed by source and by participant and was supplied without curation.

The collaborating institutions used their own protocols to collect whole blood in K2EDTA tubes. For TCRbeta analysis, collaborators shipped samples as frozen whole blood, isolated PBMCs, or DNA extracted from either of those sample types. V was cut back by 0 bases and J by 3 bases, leaving a gap of 12 bases between them. CDR1 and CDR2 (LGHNA, YSLEER) derive from the germline V gene. Counted from cysteine to phenylalanine, this CDR3 has 15 amino acids. Left in the record is the CDR3 DNA by itself, 45 bases read in frame from the first base. The rearranged chain carries TRBV4-3 and TRBJ2-7, with TRBD1 as a weak D call on 6 bases. This TCR came from a man aged 18-30 years with active or convalescent COVID-19. Sequenced material: peripheral blood. This receptor has the CDR3 CASSQDNTGYYEQYF. The nucleotide sequence reads as follows: TGCGCCAGCAGCCAAGATAATACAGGGTACTACGAGCAGTACTTC.